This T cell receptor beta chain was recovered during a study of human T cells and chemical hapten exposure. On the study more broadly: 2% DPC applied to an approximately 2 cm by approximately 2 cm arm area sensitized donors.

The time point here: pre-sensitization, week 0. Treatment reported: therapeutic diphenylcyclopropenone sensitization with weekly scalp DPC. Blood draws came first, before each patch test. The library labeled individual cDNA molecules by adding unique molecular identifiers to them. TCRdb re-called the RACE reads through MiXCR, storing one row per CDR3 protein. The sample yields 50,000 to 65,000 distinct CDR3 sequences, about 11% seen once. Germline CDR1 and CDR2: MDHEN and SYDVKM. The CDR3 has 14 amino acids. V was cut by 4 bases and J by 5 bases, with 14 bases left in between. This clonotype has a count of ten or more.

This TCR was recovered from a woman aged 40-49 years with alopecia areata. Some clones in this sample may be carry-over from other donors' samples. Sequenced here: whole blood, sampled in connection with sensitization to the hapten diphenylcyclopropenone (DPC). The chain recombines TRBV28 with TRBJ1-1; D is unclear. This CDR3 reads CASSSRRRGTEAFF. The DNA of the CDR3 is TGTGCCAGCAGTTCACGACGGCGGGGTACTGAAGCTTTCTTT.